A single sample gave rise to the 2 T cell receptor beta chains below, sequenced in a study of cytomegalovirus exposure and HLA in healthy donors. The PCR contained 60 Vbeta and 13 Jbeta primers. Sequencing used immunoSEQ multiplex PCR; TCRdb keeps in-frame clones, though not all of them. The sample lists around 150,000 clones, over 60% occurring once. Specimen: PBMCs. All receptors come from a male donor in good health and CMV-seronegative.

The CDR3 DNA sequence: TGTGCCATCATGGGGAGTGGACAGACGCATGGCTACACCTTC. This encodes CAIMGSGQTHGYTF. The chain couples TRBV10-3 to TRBJ1-2, with TRBD1 as a possible D gene (6 bases). The CDR3 consists of 14 residues. The V and J ends lost 7 bases and 6 bases respectively, with 18 bases between them. Germline V lookup: CDR1 ENHRY, CDR2 SYGVKD.

V is TRBV7-2 and J is TRBJ1-1, with D unclear. Trimming pared 6 bases from V and 5 bases from J, leaving 16 bases between. CDR1 and CDR2 (germline): SGHTA, FQGNSA. CDR3 length: 14 residues. CDR3 coding DNA: TGTGCCAGCAGACGTAATGTGGGCGAGACTGAAGCTTTCTTT. This translates into CASRRNVGETEAFF.